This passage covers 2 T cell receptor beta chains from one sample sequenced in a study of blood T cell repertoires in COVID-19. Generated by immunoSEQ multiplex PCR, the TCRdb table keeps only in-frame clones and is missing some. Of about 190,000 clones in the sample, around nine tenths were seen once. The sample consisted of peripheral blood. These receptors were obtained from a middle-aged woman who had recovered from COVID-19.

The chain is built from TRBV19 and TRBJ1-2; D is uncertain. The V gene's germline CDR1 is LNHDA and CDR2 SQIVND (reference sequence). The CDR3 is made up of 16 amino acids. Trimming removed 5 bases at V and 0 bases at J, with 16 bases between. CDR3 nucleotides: TGTGCCAGTAGTGGGTTTGGGAGTTTCTCTAACTATGGCTACACCTTC. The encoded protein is CASSGFGSFSNYGYTF.

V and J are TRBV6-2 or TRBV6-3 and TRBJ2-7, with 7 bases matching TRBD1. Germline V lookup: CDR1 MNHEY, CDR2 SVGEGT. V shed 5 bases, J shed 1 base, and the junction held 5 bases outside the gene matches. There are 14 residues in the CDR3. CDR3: CASSTGVLSYEQYF. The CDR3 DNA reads TGTGCCAGCAGTACAGGGGTCTTATCCTACGAGCAGTACTTC.